This TCR beta chain was identified during a study of OX40 agonist ivuxolimab in advanced cancers. Generated by immunoSEQ multiplex PCR, the TCRdb table keeps only in-frame clones and is missing some. The sample lists about 73,000 clones; more than 85% were seen once. V trimming: 8 bases; J trimming: 1 base; junction bases outside the gene matches: 10. CDR3 length equals 15 residues. Germline V gene lookup returns CDR1 SGHVS and CDR2 FQNEAQ. The sequence was collected from an adult with an advanced solid tumor such as melanoma, head and neck, liver or kidney cancer. The sequences come from CD4+ or CD8+ T cells sorted from blood, collected in a trial of the OX40 agonist ivuxolimab. V and J are TRBV7-8 and TRBJ1-1, with TRBD1 matching 7 bases. In nucleotides, the CDR3 is TGTGCCAGCGGGATGACAGGGTGGGGGAACACTGAAGCTTTCTTT. Its translation is CASGMTGWGNTEAFF.